The source of this T cell receptor (beta chain) is a study of blood T cells in healthy people across ages. The study's findings and limits: Age advanced and TCR beta diversity per million T cells fell, roughly linearly.

The use of a sample-barcoded 5' primer and a J-beta primer mix characterized a second PCR of about 7 to 12 cycles. There were at least 2.5 million CDR3-containing paired-end reads obtained from each sample. One entry per CDR3 protein, called by TCRdb with MiXCR from the 5' RACE reads. The sample holds about 940,000 distinct CDR3 sequences, under 50% seen once. As for this clonotype: Antigen specificity is unknown.

A minimum of 5 micrograms of total RNA was extracted per sample. This CDR3 has 12 residues. CDR1 is LNHNV, CDR2 YYDKDF, per germline (reference sequence). V was clipped by 5 bases and J by 5 bases, with 9 bases between them. Sample: blood. V gene TRBV15 combines with J gene TRBJ2-5; unclear D gene. The sequence derives from a man aged 25 to 45 in good health. In DNA form, the CDR3 reads TGTGCCACCAGCTTATCCCGGGAGACCCAGTACTTC. Amino acid sequence: CATSLSRETQYF.